One TCR beta chain is described in this entry. As handled by the study authors: Quantification of nucleated cells was approximated via reference gene primer amplification. Sequencing used immunoSEQ multiplex PCR; TCRdb keeps in-frame clones, though not all of them. That table supplies the V and J calls and clone size; D and trimming were determined from the DNA. Of roughly 130,000 clones in the sample, about nine tenths were seen once. The data belong to a study of blood T cell repertoires in COVID-19. The overall study: Material from acute and convalescent COVID-19 was sourced from the United States, Italy and Spain. In each case, the material was cDNA or gDNA derived from T cells, B-cell-depleted T cells, or PBMCs.

Germline V lookup: CDR1 SGHAT, CDR2 FQNNGV. V gave up 1 base and J gave up 2 bases; unmatched junction bases: 11. CDR3 size: 18 residues. The source is a man aged 40-50 years with acute or convalescent COVID-19. Material for sequencing was peripheral blood. This sequence joins TRBV11-2 and TRBJ2-7, with 10 bases aligning to TRBD2. The CDR3 bases are TGTGCCAGCAGCTTAGGCCAGCGGGGGGGGATTTACACCTACGAGCAGTACTTC. This encodes CASSLGQRGGIYTYEQYF.